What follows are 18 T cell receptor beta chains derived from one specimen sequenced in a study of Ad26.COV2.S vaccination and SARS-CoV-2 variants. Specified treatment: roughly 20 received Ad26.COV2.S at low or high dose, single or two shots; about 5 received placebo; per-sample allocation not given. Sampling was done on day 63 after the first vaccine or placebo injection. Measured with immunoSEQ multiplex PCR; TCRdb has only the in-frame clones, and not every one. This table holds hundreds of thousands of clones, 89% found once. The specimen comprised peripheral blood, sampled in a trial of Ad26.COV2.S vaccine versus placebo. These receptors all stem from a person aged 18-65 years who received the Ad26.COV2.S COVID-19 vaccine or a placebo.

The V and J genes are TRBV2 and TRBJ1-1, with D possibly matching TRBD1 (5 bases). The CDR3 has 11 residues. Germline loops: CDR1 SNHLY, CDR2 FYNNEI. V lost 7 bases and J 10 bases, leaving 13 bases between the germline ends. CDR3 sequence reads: CASTGWKGAFF. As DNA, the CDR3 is TGTGCCAGCACAGGGTGGAAGGGAGCTTTCTTT.

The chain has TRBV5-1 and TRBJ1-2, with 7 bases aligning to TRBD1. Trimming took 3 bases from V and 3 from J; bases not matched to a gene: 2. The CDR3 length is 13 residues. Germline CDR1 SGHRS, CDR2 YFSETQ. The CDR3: CASSWDRDYGYTF. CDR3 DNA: TGCGCCAGCAGCTGGGACAGAGACTATGGCTACACCTTC.

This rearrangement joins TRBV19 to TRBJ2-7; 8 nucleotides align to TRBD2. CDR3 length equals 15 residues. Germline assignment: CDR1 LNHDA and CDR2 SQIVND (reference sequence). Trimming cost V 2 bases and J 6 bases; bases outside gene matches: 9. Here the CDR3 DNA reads TGTGCCAGTAGTATAATCACCGGGACTAGAAGCGAGCAGTACTTC. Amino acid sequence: CASSIITGTRSEQYF.

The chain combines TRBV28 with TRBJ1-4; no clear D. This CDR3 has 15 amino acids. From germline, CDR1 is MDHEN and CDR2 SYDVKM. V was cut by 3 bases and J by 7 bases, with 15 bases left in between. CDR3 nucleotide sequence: TGTGCCAGCAGTTTGCCGGTCCAACGAGGTGAAAAACTGTTTTTT. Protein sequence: CASSLPVQRGEKLFF.

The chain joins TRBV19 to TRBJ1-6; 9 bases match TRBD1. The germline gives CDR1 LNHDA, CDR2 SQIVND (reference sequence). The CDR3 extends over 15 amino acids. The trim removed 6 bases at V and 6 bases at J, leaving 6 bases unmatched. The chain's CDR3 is CASRRQGVGNSPLHF. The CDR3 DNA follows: TGTGCCAGTAGGCGACAGGGGGTCGGTAATTCACCCCTCCACTTT. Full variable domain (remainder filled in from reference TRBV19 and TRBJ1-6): DGGITQSPKYLFRKEGQNVTLSCEQNLNHDAMYWYRQDPGQGLRLIYYSQIVNDFQKGDIAEGYSVSREKKESFPLTVTSAQKNPTAFYLCASRRQGVGNSPLHFGNGTRLTVT.

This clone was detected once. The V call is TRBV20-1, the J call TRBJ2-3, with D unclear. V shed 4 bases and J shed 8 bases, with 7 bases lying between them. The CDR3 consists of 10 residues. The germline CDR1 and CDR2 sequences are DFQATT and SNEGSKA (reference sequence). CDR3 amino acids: CSANGVTQYF. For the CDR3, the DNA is TGCAGTGCTAACGGTGTTACGCAGTATTTT.

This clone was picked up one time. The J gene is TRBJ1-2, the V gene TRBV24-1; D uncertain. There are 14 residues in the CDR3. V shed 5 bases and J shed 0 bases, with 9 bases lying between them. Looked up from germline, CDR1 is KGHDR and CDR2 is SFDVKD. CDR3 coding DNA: TGTGCCACCAGTGGGTCTGGAGCTAACTATGGCTACACCTTC. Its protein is CATSGSGANYGYTF.

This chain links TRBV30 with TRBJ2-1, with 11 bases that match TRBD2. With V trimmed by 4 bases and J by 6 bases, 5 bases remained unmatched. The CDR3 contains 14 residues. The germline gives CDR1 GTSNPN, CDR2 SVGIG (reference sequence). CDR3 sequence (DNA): TGTGCCTGGACCCTAGCGGGGGGACGCAATGAGCAGTTCTTC. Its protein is CAWTLAGGRNEQFF.

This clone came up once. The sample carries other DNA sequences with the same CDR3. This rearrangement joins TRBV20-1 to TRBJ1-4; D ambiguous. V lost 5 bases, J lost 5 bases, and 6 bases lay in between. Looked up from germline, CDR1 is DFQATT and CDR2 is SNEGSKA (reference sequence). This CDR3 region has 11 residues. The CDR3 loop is CSAQGNEKLFF. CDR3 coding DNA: TGCAGTGCTCAAGGAAATGAAAAACTGTTTTTT.

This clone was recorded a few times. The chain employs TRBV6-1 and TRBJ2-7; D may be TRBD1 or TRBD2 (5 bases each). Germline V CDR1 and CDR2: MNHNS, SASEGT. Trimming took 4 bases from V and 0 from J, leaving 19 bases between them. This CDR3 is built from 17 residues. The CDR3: CASSAGPGTQSSYEQYF. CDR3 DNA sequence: TGTGCCAGCAGTGCCGGACCCGGGACCCAGAGCTCCTACGAGCAGTACTTC.

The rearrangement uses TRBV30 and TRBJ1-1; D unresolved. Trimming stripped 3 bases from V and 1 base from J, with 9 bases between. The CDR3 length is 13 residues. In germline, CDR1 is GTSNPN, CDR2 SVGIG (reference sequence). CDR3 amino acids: CAWSATENTEAFF. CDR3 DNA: TGTGCCTGGAGCGCCACAGAGAACACTGAAGCTTTCTTT. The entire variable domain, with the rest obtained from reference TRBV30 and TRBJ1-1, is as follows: SQTIHQWPATLVQPVGSPLSLECTVEGTSNPNLYWYRQAAGRGLQLLFYSVGIGQISSEVPQNLSASRPQDRQFILSSKKLLLSDSGFYLCAWSATENTEAFFGQGTRLTVV.

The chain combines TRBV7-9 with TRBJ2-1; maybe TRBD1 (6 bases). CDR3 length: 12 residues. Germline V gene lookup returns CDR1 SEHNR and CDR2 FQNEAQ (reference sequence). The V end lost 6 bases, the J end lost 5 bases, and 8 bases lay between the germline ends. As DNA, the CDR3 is TGTGCCAGCAGGGACAGAGACAATGAGCAGTTCTTC. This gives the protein CASRDRDNEQFF. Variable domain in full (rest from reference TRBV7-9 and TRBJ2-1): DTGVSQNPRHKITKRGQNVTFRCDPISEHNRLYWYRQTLGQGPEFLTYFQNEAQLEKSRLLSDRFSAERPKGSFSTLEIQRTEQGDSAMYLCASRDRDNEQFFGPGTRLTVL.

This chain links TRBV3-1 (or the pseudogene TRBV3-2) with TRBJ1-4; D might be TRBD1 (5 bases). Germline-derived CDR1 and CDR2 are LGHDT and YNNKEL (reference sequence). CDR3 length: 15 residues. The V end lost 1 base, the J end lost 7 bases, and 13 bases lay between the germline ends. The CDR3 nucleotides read TGTGCCAGCAGCCAAGGGGTAGGGGTAGGTGAAAAACTGTTTTTT. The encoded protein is CASSQGVGVGEKLFF.

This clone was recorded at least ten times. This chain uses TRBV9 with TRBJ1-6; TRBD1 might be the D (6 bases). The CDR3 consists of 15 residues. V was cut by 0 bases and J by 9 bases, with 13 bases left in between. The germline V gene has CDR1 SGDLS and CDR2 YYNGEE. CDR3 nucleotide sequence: TGTGCCAGCAGCGTAGCGGCAGGGGTTGCTTCACCCCTCCACTTT. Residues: CASSVAAGVASPLHF. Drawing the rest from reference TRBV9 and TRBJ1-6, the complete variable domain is DSGVTQTPKHLITATGQRVTLRCSPRSGDLSVYWYQQSLDQGLQFLIQYYNGEERAKGNILERFSAQQFPDLHSELNLSSLELGDSALYFCASSVAAGVASPLHFGNGTRLTVT.

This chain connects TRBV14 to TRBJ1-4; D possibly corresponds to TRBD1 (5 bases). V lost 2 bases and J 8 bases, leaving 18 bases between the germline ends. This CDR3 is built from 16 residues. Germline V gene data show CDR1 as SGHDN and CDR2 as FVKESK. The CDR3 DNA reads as TGTGCCAGCAGCCAAAATACGGGACTTCTATGGGAAAAACTGTTTTTT. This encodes CASSQNTGLLWEKLFF.

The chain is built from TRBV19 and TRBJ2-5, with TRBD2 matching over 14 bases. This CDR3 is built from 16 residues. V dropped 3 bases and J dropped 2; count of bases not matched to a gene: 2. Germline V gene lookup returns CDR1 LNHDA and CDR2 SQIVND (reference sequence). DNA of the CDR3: TGTGCCAGTAGTATCGGACTAGCGGGGGGACAAGAGACCCAGTACTTC. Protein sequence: CASSIGLAGGQETQYF.

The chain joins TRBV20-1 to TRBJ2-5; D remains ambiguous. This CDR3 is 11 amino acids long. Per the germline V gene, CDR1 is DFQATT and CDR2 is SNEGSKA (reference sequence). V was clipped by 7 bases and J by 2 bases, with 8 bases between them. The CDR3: CSGGIQETQYF. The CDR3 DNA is TGCAGTGGGGGTATTCAAGAGACCCAGTACTTC.

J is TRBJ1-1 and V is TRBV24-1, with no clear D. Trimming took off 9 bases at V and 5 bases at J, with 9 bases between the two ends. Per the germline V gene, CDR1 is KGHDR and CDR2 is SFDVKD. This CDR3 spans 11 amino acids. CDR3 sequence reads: CATAHGTEAFF. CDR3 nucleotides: TGTGCCACCGCACATGGGACTGAAGCTTTCTTT.